This passage covers 30 T cell receptor beta chains from one sample sequenced in a study of identical twins. TCRdb re-called the 5' RACE reads through MiXCR, storing one row per CDR3 protein. The top ten hold more than 6% of the sample, which has about 340,000 distinct CDR3 sequences, over 9% seen once. The data were also submitted as part of a second study, on yellow fever vaccine responses in identical twins.

The specimen was CD8+ T cells sorted from blood. The receptors originated from a woman in her late teens or twenties in good health.

Only a few counts were recorded for this clonotype. The chain employs TRBV12-3 or TRBV12-4 and TRBJ1-4; tentatively, D is TRBD1 (5 bases). V lost 4 bases to trimming and J lost 5 bases, with 8 bases between them. This CDR3 spans 13 amino acids. The CDR3 sequence is CASSYRLNEKLFF. The CDR3, as DNA: TGTGCCAGCAGTTACAGGTTAAATGAAAAACTGTTTTTT.

The chain recombines TRBV6-6 with TRBJ2-5; a weak D match, TRBD2 (5 bases). The CDR3 covers 12 residues. Trimming stripped 10 bases from V and 5 bases from J, with 14 bases between. Germline assignment: CDR1 MNHNY and CDR2 SVGAGI (reference sequence). The CDR3 is CATSSGIETQYF. Here the CDR3 DNA reads TGTGCCACCTCCTCCGGGATTGAGACCCAGTACTTC.

In this sample, this clonotype turned up a few times. This sequence joins TRBV7-7 and TRBJ2-2; D uncertain. The germline CDR1 and CDR2 sequences are SSHAT and FNYEAQ (reference sequence). The CDR3 length is 14 residues. V lost 1 base to trimming and J lost 1 base, with 4 bases between them. The CDR3 DNA is TGTGCCAGCAGCTTAGAATGGAACACCGGGGAGCTGTTTTTT. Protein product: CASSLEWNTGELFF.

This clonotype was seen a few times. The chain is built from TRBV5-6 and TRBJ2-1; D may be TRBD2 (7 bases). In germline, CDR1 is SGHDT, CDR2 YYEEEE. This CDR3 spans 15 amino acids. V was shortened by 3 bases and J by 3 bases, with 13 bases between the two germline ends. CDR3 sequence: CASSSRGGGYNEQFF. The CDR3 DNA sequence: TGTGCCAGCAGCTCGAGGGGGGGAGGCTACAATGAGCAGTTCTTC.

This clonotype appeared a few times. V usage is TRBV11-1 and J usage is TRBJ2-1; 9 bases line up with TRBD2. This CDR3 spans 18 amino acids. The V gene's germline CDR1 is SGHAT and CDR2 FQDESV (reference sequence). Trimming cost V 4 bases and J 1 base; bases outside gene matches: 11. DNA for the CDR3: TGTGCCAGCAGCTCCTACCCCTTAGCGGGAGCATCCTACAATGAGCAGTTCTTC. This encodes CASSSYPLAGASYNEQFF.

The V and J genes are TRBV10-3 and TRBJ2-1; D ambiguous. The CDR3 has 13 residues. Trimming stripped 4 bases from V and 6 bases from J, with 10 bases between. In germline, CDR1 is ENHRY, CDR2 SYGVKD. CDR3 in DNA: TGTGCCATCAGTGGGTCGAAAACCAATGAGCAGTTCTTC. Translation gives CAISGSKTNEQFF.

This clonotype has just a few counts. The J gene is TRBJ2-1, the V gene TRBV28; the match to TRBD1 covers 9 bases. Unmatched junction bases numbered 24, after V lost 11 bases and J lost 7 bases. The V gene's germline CDR1 is MDHEN and CDR2 SYDVKM. This CDR3 spans 18 amino acids. The DNA of the CDR3 is TGTGCCTCGCGACAGATTTACAGGGGGCCCGGAGGATTAAATGAGCAGTTCTTC. Translating gives CASRQIYRGPGGLNEQFF.

Comments on this clonotype: One junction end disagrees with the germline gene, perhaps due to a read error. The genes are TRBV5-4 and TRBJ1-1; the match to TRBD1 covers 10 bases. Looked up from germline, CDR1 is SGHNT and CDR2 is YYREEE (reference sequence). CDR3 size: 17 residues. Here the CDR3 reads CASSLVGTGVMNTEAFF. The DNA for the CDR3 is TGTGCTAGCAGCTTGGTGGGGACAGGGGTCATGAACACTGAAGCTTTCTTT. Using reference TRBV5-4 and TRBJ1-1 for the parts outside the CDR3, the full variable domain is ETGVTQSPTHLIKTRGQQVTLRCSSQSGHNTVSWYQQALGQGPQFIFQYYREEENGRGNFPPRFSGLQFPNYSSELNVNALELDDSALYLCASSLVGTGVMNTEAFFGQGTRLTVV.

The J gene is TRBJ2-7, the V gene TRBV6-1; 10 positions agree with TRBD2. With V trimmed by 7 bases and J by 0 bases, 9 bases remained unmatched. This CDR3 is 16 amino acids long. Germline CDR1 reads MNHNS; CDR2 reads SASEGT. The DNA of the CDR3 is TGTGCCAGCACCGACACTCTAGCGGGGGCCTCCTACGAGCAGTACTTC. Its translation: CASTDTLAGASYEQYF.

This clonotype was seen repeatedly, ten times or more. The V gene is TRBV29-1, the J gene TRBJ1-2; D is ambiguous. The V end lost 0 bases, the J end lost 1 base, and 9 bases lay between the germline ends. The CDR3 sequence is 14 residues long. From germline, CDR1 is SQVTM and CDR2 ANQGSEA. CDR3 sequence: CSVEDGVVNYGYTF. The CDR3 nucleotides are TGCAGCGTTGAAGACGGGGTGGTTAACTATGGCTACACCTTC.

This clonotype came up a few times. The rearrangement links TRBV5-5 to TRBJ2-7; D tentatively fits TRBD1 or TRBD2 (5 bases each). Germline CDR1 SGHKS, CDR2 YYEKEE (reference sequence). V dropped 4 bases and J dropped 0 bases, with 14 bases sitting between them. The length of the CDR3 is 15 residues. CDR3 protein: CASSITRGNSYEQYF. Here the CDR3 DNA reads TGTGCCAGCAGCATTACTAGGGGAAACTCCTACGAGCAGTACTTC.

This clonotype showed up just a few times. The chain joins TRBV4-1 to TRBJ1-2; D might be TRBD1 (6 bases). This CDR3 region has 16 residues. Trimming left V 1 base short and J 6 bases short, with 18 bases between. Germline CDR1 reads MGHRA; CDR2 reads YSYEKL. CDR3 in amino acids: CASSQAPPPGVDGYTF. As DNA, the CDR3 is TGCGCCAGCAGCCAAGCACCCCCCCCAGGGGTCGATGGCTACACCTTC.

Many counts were recorded for this clonotype. The chain employs TRBV27 and TRBJ2-5; tentative D call: TRBD1 (6 bases). From germline, CDR1 is MNHEY and CDR2 SMNVEV (reference sequence). The V gene lost 2 bases and the J gene lost 1 base, with 11 bases spanning the gap. This CDR3 is built from 15 residues. The CDR3 protein is CASSLGRGGQETQYF. CDR3 coding DNA: TGTGCCAGCAGTTTAGGCAGGGGTGGCCAAGAGACCCAGTACTTC.

In this sample, this clonotype turned up a few times. The CDR3 coding sequence is TGCGCCAGCAGCTTGGTTGGTAGCGGCAATGAGCAGTTCTTC. This codes for CASSLVGSGNEQFF. The chain employs TRBV5-1 and TRBJ2-1; D possibly corresponds to TRBD2 (6 bases). The CDR3 sequence is 14 residues long. Deletions cut 0 bases from V and 6 bases from J, with 10 bases between. CDR1 and CDR2 from the germline V gene are SGHRS and YFSETQ.

This clonotype turned up a few times. This chain connects TRBV28 to TRBJ2-7; 10 nucleotides agree with TRBD2. The CDR3 covers 16 residues. V shed 8 bases and J 3 bases; nucleotides not matched to a gene: 13. The germline gives CDR1 MDHEN, CDR2 SYDVKM. CDR3 sequence: CASGKNSGRRHYEQYF. Here the CDR3 DNA reads TGTGCCAGCGGAAAGAATAGCGGGAGGCGCCACTACGAGCAGTACTTC. Full variable domain (missing parts from reference TRBV28 and TRBJ2-7): DVKVTQSSRYLVKRTGEKVFLECVQDMDHENMFWYRQDPGLGLRLIYFSYDVKMKEKGDIPEGYSVSREKKERFSLILESASTNQTSMYLCASGKNSGRRHYEQYFGPGTRLTVT.

The rearrangement joins TRBV20-1 to TRBJ2-2; TRBD2 matches 7 bases. CDR3 length: 13 residues. The V gene's germline CDR1 is DFQATT and CDR2 SNEGSKA (reference sequence). J was trimmed by 1 base and V by 6 bases; bases with no gene match: 2. The CDR3 spells CSAERENTGELFF. For the CDR3, the DNA is TGCAGTGCCGAGCGGGAGAACACCGGGGAGCTGTTTTTT.

The DNA of the CDR3 is TGCAGTGCGTATACTCAGAGCTCCTACAATGAGCAGTTCTTC. It specifies CSAYTQSSYNEQFF. The chain recombines TRBV20-1 with TRBJ2-1; D remains unclear. CDR1 and CDR2 from the germline V gene are DFQATT and SNEGSKA (reference sequence). Trimming took 6 bases from V and 0 from J, leaving 12 bases between them. The CDR3 runs to 14 residues.

The chain uses TRBV18 and TRBJ2-1; TRBD2 aligns across 8 bases. This CDR3 has 14 residues. Germline-derived CDR1 and CDR2 are KGHSH and LQKENI. V lost 3 bases and J lost 7; bases outside the gene matches: 5. The CDR3 DNA sequence: TGTGCCAGCTCACCGGGACTAGGACGGAATGAGCAGTTCTTC. Translation gives CASSPGLGRNEQFF. Full variable domain (outside the CDR3, taken from reference TRBV18 and TRBJ2-1): NAGVMQNPRHLVRRRGQEARLRCSPMKGHSHVYWYRQLPEEGLKFMVYLQKENIIDESGMPKERFSAEFPKEGPSILRIQQVVRGDSAAYFCASSPGLGRNEQFFGPGTRLTVL.

This clonotype has more than one count but fewer than ten. This CDR3 is CASSRPGRRSYEQYF. CDR3 nucleotides: TGCGCCAGCAGCCGACCGGGACGCAGATCCTACGAGCAGTACTTC. The chain is built from TRBV4-1 and TRBJ2-7; tentatively, D is TRBD1 or TRBD2 (5 bases each). Trimming took 4 bases from V and 1 from J, leaving 14 bases between them. The CDR3 spans 15 residues. The germline V gene encodes CDR1 MGHRA and CDR2 YSYEKL.

This chain links TRBV20-1 with TRBJ1-2, with D perhaps matching TRBD1 (6 bases). The CDR3 loop spans 18 amino acids. With 1 base removed from V and 6 bases from J, the gap between germline ends came to 27 bases. The germline V gene encodes CDR1 DFQATT and CDR2 SNEGSKA (reference sequence). CDR3 DNA sequence: TGCAGTGCTAGAGTGCCCGCGGGAGACCCGGCAGGGGTTGATGGCTACACCTTC. This gives the protein CSARVPAGDPAGVDGYTF.

The chain carries TRBV6-1 and TRBJ1-1, with TRBD1 as a possible D gene (5 bases). Trimming removed 11 bases from V and 4 bases from J, with 17 bases in between. This CDR3 contains 13 residues. In germline, CDR1 is MNHNS, CDR2 SASEGT. The CDR3, as DNA: TGTGCCGCCTCGGCGGGGGGACGCACTGAAGCTTTCTTT. Translation: CAASAGGRTEAFF.

This rearrangement joins TRBV12-3 or TRBV12-4 to TRBJ1-5; a weak D match, TRBD1 (6 bases). With 5 bases removed from V and 3 bases from J, the gap between germline ends came to 11 bases. The CDR3 is 14 residues long. CDR3 nucleotide sequence: TGTGCCAGCAGTGGCGGACAGAACAATCAGCCCCAGCATTTT. Protein: CASSGGQNNQPQHF.

This clonotype was seen a few times. The rearrangement links TRBV28 to TRBJ2-2; D assignment may be TRBD1 or TRBD2 (5 bases each). V was pared by 6 bases and J by 7 bases, with 18 bases between. Looked up from germline, CDR1 is MDHEN and CDR2 is SYDVKM. This CDR3 has 15 amino acids. This CDR3 reads CASSRDQAVYGELFF. The CDR3 DNA follows: TGTGCCAGCAGCCGGGACCAAGCTGTCTACGGGGAGCTGTTTTTT.

The V gene is TRBV28, the J gene TRBJ1-1, with D possibly TRBD1 on 5 matching bases. Germline CDR1 reads MDHEN; CDR2 reads SYDVKM. CDR3 length: 14 residues. The ends were cut back, 5 bases at V and 4 bases at J, with 14 bases in the middle. The chain's CDR3 is CASSISTVITEAFF. In DNA form, the CDR3 reads TGTGCCAGCAGTATCTCGACAGTAATCACTGAAGCTTTCTTT. The full variable domain, completed using reference TRBV28 and TRBJ1-1, is DVKVTQSSRYLVKRTGEKVFLECVQDMDHENMFWYRQDPGLGLRLIYFSYDVKMKEKGDIPEGYSVSREKKERFSLILESASTNQTSMYLCASSISTVITEAFFGQGTRLTVV.

In this sample, this clonotype turned up many times. The chain couples TRBV27 to TRBJ2-1; a possible D gene is TRBD2 (6 bases). Germline values: CDR1 MNHEY, CDR2 SMNVEV (reference sequence). Trimming cost V 1 base and J 6 bases, with 7 bases left between them. This CDR3 comprises 13 residues. This CDR3 reads CASSLFGGNEQFF. DNA for the CDR3: TGTGCCAGCAGTTTATTCGGGGGCAATGAGCAGTTCTTC.

This clonotype was detected a few times. The CDR3 sequence: CASGPAAFNEQFF. The CDR3, as DNA: TGCGCCAGCGGCCCCGCGGCATTCAATGAGCAGTTCTTC. The chain combines TRBV4-1 with TRBJ2-1; D unclear. CDR3 length: 13 residues. CDR1 is MGHRA, CDR2 YSYEKL, per germline. Trimming pared 8 bases from V and 6 bases from J, leaving 14 bases between.

Only a few counts were recorded for this clonotype. This chain joins TRBV29-1 and TRBJ2-7, with TRBD2 matching 9 bases. The V segment lost 7 bases and the J segment 4 bases; nucleotides outside the gene matches: 20. The length of the CDR3 is 17 residues. CDR1 and CDR2 from the germline V gene are SQVTM and ANQGSEA. The CDR3 DNA reads as TGCAGCGCCTTCGGGGAATTGCGAGCGGGAGGTACTTACGAGCAGTACTTC. It translates to CSAFGELRAGGTYEQYF.

J is TRBJ2-2 and V is TRBV12-3 or TRBV12-4; D is undetermined. The CDR3 contains 14 residues. With 6 bases removed from V and 8 bases from J, the gap between germline ends came to 16 bases. CDR3 coding DNA: TGTGCCAGCAGCTTCGACATAGTCGGTGGGGAGCTGTTTTTT. This translates into CASSFDIVGGELFF.

A few counts support this clonotype. J is TRBJ2-1 and V is TRBV4-1; maybe TRBD2 (6 bases). The germline V gene has CDR1 MGHRA and CDR2 YSYEKL. Between the trimmed V and J ends, which lost 1 base and 1 base, there was a span of 14 bases. The CDR3 is 17 residues long. The CDR3 DNA sequence: TGCGCCAGCAGCCAAGGAGTATCAAGCGGGTCCTACAATGAGCAGTTCTTC. Translated, it gives CASSQGVSSGSYNEQFF.

This clonotype has just a few counts. V usage is TRBV7-9 and J usage is TRBJ1-1, with a possible D match to TRBD1 (6 bases). Trimming shortened V by 0 bases and J by 3 bases, and 11 bases separated the two germline ends. The V gene's germline CDR1 is SEHNR and CDR2 FQNEAQ (reference sequence). This CDR3 is built from 15 residues. Here the CDR3 DNA reads TGTGCCAGCAGCTTAGCTCAGGGGACGGACACTGAAGCTTTCTTT. Translation: CASSLAQGTDTEAFF.